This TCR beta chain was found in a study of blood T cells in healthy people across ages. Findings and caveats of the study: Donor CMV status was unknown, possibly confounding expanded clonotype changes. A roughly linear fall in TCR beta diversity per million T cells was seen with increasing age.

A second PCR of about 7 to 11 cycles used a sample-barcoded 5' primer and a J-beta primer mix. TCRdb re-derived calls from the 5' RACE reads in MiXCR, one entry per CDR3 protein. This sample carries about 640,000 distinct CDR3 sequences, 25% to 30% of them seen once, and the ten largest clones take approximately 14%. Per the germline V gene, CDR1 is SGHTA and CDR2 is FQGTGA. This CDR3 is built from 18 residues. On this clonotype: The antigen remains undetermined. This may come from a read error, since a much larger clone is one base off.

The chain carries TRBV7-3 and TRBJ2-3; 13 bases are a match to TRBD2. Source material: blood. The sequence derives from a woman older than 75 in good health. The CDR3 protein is CAGSLGLAGRPGADTQYF. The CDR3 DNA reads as TGTGCCGGCAGCTTGGGACTAGCGGGGCGTCCTGGCGCAGATACGCAGTATTTT.